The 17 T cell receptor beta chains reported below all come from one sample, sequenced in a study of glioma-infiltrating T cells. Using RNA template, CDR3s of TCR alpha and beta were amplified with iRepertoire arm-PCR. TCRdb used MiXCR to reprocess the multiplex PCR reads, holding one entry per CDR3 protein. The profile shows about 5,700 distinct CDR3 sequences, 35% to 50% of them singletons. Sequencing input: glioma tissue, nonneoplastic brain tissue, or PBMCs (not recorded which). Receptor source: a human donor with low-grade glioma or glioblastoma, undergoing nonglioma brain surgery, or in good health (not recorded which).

CDR3 nucleotide sequence: TGTGCCAGCGGACGGACTAGCGGGAGGGCAGATACGCAGTATTTT. Translated: CASGRTSGRADTQYF. This chain uses TRBV28 with TRBJ2-3; the match to TRBD2 covers 15 bases. The V gene end was trimmed by 8 bases and the J gene end by 4 bases; junction bases not matched to a gene: 4. The CDR3 has 15 residues. CDR1 is MDHEN and CDR2 is SYDVKM in the germline V gene.

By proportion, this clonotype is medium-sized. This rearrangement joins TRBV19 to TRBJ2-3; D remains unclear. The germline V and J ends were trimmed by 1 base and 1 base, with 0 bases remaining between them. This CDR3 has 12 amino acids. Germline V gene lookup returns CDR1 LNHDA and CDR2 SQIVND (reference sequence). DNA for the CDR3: TGTGCCAGTAGTATAGGCACAGATACGCAGTATTTT. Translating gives CASSIGTDTQYF.

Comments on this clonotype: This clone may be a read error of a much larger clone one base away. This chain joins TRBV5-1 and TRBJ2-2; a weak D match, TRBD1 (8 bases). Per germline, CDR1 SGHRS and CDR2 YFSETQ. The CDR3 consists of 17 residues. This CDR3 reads CASSQTGQGLGGGGLFF. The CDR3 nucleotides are TGCGCCAGCAGCCAAACCGGACAGGGTTTAGGAGGCGGGGGGCTGTTTTTT.

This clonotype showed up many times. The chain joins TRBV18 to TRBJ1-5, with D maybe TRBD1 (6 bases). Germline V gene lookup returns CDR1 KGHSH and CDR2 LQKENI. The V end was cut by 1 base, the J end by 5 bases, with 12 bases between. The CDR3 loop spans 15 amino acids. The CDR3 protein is CASSPRGRGDQPQHF. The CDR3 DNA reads TGTGCCAGCTCACCACGGGGCAGGGGAGATCAGCCCCAGCATTTT.

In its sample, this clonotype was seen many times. The CDR3 nucleotides are TGTGCCAGCAGTTTGACGGGGGCGGTCAACGAGCAGTACTTC. Its protein is CASSLTGAVNEQYF. The rearrangement joins TRBV12-3 or TRBV12-4 to TRBJ2-7, with D perhaps matching TRBD1 or TRBD2 (6 bases each). The CDR3 is 14 residues long. V lost 3 bases and J lost 5, with 14 bases in between.

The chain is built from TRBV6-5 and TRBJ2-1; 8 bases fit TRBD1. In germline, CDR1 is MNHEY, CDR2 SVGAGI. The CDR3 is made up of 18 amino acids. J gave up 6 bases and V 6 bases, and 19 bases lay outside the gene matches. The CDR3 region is CASRSPTTSQGASNEQFF. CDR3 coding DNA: TGTGCCAGCAGATCCCCAACTACGTCCCAGGGGGCTTCCAATGAGCAGTTCTTC.

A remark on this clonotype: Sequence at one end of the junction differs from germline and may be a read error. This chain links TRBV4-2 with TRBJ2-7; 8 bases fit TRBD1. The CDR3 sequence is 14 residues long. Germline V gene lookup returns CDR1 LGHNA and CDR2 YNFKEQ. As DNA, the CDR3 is TGTGCCAGCAGCCAATCCCAGGGGGCCTACGGGCAGTACTTC. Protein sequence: CASSQSQGAYGQYF.

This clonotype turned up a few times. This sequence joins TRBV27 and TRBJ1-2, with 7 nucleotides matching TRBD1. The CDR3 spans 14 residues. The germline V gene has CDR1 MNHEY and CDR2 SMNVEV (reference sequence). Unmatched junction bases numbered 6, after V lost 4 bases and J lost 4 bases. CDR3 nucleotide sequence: TGTGCCAGCAGTTCAACAGGGGTTGGCTATGGCTACACCTTC. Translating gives CASSSTGVGYGYTF.

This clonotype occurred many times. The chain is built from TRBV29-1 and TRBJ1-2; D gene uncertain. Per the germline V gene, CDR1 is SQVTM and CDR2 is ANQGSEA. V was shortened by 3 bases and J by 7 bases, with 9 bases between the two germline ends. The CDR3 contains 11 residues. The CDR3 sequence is CSVDETVGYTF. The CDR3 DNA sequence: TGCAGCGTTGACGAAACAGTTGGCTACACCTTC.

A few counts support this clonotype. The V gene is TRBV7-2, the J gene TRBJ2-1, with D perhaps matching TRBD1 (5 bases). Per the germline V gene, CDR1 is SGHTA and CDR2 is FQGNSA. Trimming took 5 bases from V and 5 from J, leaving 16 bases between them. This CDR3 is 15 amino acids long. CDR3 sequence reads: CASSPQGTANNEQFF. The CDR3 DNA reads TGTGCCAGCAGCCCCCAGGGTACAGCAAACAATGAGCAGTTCTTC.

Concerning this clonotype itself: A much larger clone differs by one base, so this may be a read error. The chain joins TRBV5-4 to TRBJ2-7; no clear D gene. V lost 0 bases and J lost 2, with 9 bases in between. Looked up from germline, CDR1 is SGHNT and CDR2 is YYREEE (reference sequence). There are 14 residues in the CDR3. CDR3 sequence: CASSLGGSPYEQYF. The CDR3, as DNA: TGTGCCAGCAGCTTGGGCGGAAGCCCCTACGAGCAGTACTTC.

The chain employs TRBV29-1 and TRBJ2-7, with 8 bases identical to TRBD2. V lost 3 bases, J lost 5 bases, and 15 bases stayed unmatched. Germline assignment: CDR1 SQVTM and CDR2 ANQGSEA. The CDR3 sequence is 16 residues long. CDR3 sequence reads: CSVERFSGTSQDEQYF. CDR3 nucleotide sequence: TGCAGCGTTGAGAGGTTCTCCGGGACTAGTCAAGACGAGCAGTACTTC.

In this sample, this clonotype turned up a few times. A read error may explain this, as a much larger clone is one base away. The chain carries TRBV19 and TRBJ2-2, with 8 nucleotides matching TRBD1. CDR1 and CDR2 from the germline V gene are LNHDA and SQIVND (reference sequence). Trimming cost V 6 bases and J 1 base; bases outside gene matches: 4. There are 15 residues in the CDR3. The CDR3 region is CASRAGTGNTGELFF. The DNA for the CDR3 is TGTGCCAGTAGAGCCGGGACAGGGAACACCGGGGAGCTGTTTTTT.

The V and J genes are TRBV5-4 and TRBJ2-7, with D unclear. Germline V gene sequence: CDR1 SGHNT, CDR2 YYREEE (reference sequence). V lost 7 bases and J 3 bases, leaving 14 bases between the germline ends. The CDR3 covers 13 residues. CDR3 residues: CASRSSNGYEQYF. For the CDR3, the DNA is TGTGCCAGCCGCTCCAGCAACGGCTACGAGCAGTACTTC.

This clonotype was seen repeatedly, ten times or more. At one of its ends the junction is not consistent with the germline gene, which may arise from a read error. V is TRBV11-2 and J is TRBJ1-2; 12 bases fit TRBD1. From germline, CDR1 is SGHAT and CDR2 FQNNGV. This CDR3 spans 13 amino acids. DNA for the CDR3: TGTGCCAGCAGCTTAGGGGGACAGGGGGCGCCTTCATTC. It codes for CASSLGGQGAPSF.

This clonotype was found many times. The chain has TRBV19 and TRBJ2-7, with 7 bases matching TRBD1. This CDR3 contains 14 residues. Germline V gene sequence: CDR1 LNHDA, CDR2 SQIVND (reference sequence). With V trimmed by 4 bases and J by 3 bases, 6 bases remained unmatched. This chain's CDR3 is CASSTGTAVYEQYF. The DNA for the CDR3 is TGTGCCAGTAGTACCGGGACAGCTGTCTACGAGCAGTACTTC.

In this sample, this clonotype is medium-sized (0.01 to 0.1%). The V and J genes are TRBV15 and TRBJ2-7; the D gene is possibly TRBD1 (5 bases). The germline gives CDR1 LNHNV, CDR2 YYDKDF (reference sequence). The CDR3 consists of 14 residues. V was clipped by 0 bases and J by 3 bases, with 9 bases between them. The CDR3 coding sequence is TGTGCCACCAGCAGAGAGACAGACCTCTACGAGCAGTACTTC. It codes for CATSRETDLYEQYF.